Presented here are 30 T cell receptor beta chains from one specimen sequenced in a study of T cell repertoires in cytomegalovirus infection (dated by TCRdb to the late 2010s). The sample was run on an Illumina HiSeq 1500. In TCRdb, the public reads were trimmed at Q25 with fastp and aligned with MiXCR, with productive beta chains retained. CDR3 protein duplicates are merged, each entry listing the most common genes and DNA. This sample lists 680,000 or so distinct CDR3 sequences; roughly 35% were detected once. The top ten constitute around 2.6% of the sample. Sequencing was done on a sample of PBMCs. These receptors originate from a human donor in good health (CMV status not recorded). Some clones in this sample may be carry-over from other donors' samples.

This clonotype has just a few counts. The chain has TRBV6-6 and TRBJ1-4; D is ambiguous. Trimming cost V 7 bases and J 8 bases, with 11 bases left between them. The germline V gene has CDR1 MNHNY and CDR2 SVGAGI (reference sequence). The CDR3 sequence is 12 residues long. The CDR3 DNA sequence: TGTGCCAGCAAGAGAGATAAGGAAAAACTGTTTTTT. Protein product: CASKRDKEKLFF.

The rearrangement links TRBV28 to TRBJ2-2; D gene unclear. Trimming stripped 10 bases from V and 4 bases from J, with 10 bases between. CDR3 length: 12 amino acids. Per the germline V gene, CDR1 is MDHEN and CDR2 is SYDVKM. CDR3 DNA sequence: TGTGCCACCCCCTCGGGCACCGGGGAGCTGTTTTTT. Translation gives CATPSGTGELFF.

This clonotype was seen a few times. The gene calls are TRBV9 and TRBJ2-5; no definite D call. The germline CDR1 and CDR2 sequences are SGDLS and YYNGEE. The CDR3 loop spans 15 amino acids. V was shortened by 1 base and J by 1 base, with 11 bases between the two germline ends. CDR3 in DNA: TGTGCCAGCAGCGTACAAACCGGGCCCCAAGAGACCCAGTACTTC. Protein: CASSVQTGPQETQYF.

In the case of this clonotype: A read error may account for a junction end that differs from germline. V and J are TRBV6-6 and TRBJ2-7; TRBD2 aligns across 9 bases. The CDR3 totals 18 residues. Germline CDR1 and CDR2: MNHNY and SVGAGI (reference sequence). CDR3 DNA sequence: TGTGCCAGCAGTCAGCCGACTAGCGGATTAATTCCTACCTACGAGACGTGCTTC. Translating it yields CASSQPTSGLIPTYETCF.

There are many counts of this clonotype. The chain combines TRBV7-6 with TRBJ2-3, with 9 nucleotides matching TRBD2. There are 19 residues in the CDR3. The J segment lost 4 bases and the V segment lost 3 bases, leaving 17 bases of the junction unmatched. CDR1 is SGHVS and CDR2 is FNYEAQ in the germline V gene. The CDR3 DNA follows: TGTGCCAGCAGCTTGATAGGGGCTAGCGGGACGGCAATGGCAGATACGCAGTATTTT. Translation gives CASSLIGASGTAMADTQYF. The full variable domain, completed using reference TRBV7-6 and TRBJ2-3, is GAGVSQSPRYKVTKRGQDVALRCDPISGHVSLYWYRQALGQGPEFLTYFNYEAQQDKSGLPNDRFSAERPEGSISTLTIQRTEQRDSAMYRCASSLIGASGTAMADTQYFGPGTRLTVL.

This clonotype has more than one count but fewer than ten. The chain recombines TRBV12-3 or TRBV12-4 with TRBJ1-5; D might be TRBD1 (6 bases). V was shortened by 5 bases and J by 6 bases, with 26 bases between the two germline ends. The CDR3 has 18 residues. The CDR3 region is CASSLRRWDKSLSQPQHF. The CDR3 DNA is TGTGCCAGCAGTCTGCGCAGATGGGACAAGTCCTTGAGTCAGCCCCAGCATTTT.

This clonotype was found a few times. V and J are TRBV7-8 and TRBJ1-1; D uncertain. The length of the CDR3 is 15 residues. Germline V gene sequence: CDR1 SGHVS, CDR2 FQNEAQ. Trimming took off 2 bases at V and 0 bases at J, with 10 bases between the two ends. The CDR3 loop reads CASSLRGRVNTEAFF. The CDR3 DNA reads as TGTGCCAGCAGCTTAAGAGGACGGGTGAACACTGAAGCTTTCTTT.

Turning to this clonotype: Possible read error: a much larger clone is one base away. CDR3 coding DNA: TGTGCCAGCAGCGTGGGACAGGGGAGCAATCAGCTCCAGCATTTT. It codes for CASSVGQGSNQLQHF. The chain links TRBV7-2 to TRBJ1-5, with 10 bases lining up with TRBD1. The germline V gene encodes CDR1 SGHTA and CDR2 FQGNSA. The length of the CDR3 is 15 residues.

The chain carries TRBV15 and TRBJ2-7, with D perhaps assigned TRBD1 or TRBD2 (7 bases each). The germline V and J ends were trimmed by 4 bases and 3 bases, with 16 bases remaining between them. Germline values: CDR1 LNHNV, CDR2 YYDKDF (reference sequence). This CDR3 region has 15 residues. The CDR3 here is CATSTTGGQDYEQYF. The CDR3 DNA reads as TGTGCCACCAGCACAACGGGAGGACAGGACTACGAGCAGTACTTC.

The rearrangement links TRBV3-1 to TRBJ1-1; no definite D call. CDR1 is LGHDT, CDR2 YNNKEL, per germline (reference sequence). CDR3 length equals 17 residues. V was trimmed by 0 bases and J by 1 base, leaving 15 bases between them. The CDR3 region has the DNA TGTGCCAGCAGCCAAGATCCCCGGGATAGGGAGAACACTGAAGCTTTCTTT. Amino acids: CASSQDPRDRENTEAFF. The full variable domain, in which reference TRBV3-1 and TRBJ1-1 provide the parts outside the CDR3, is DTAVSQTPKYLVTQMGNDKSIKCEQNLGHDTMYWYKQDSKKFLKIMFSYNNKELIINETVPNRFSPKSPDKAHLNLHINSLELGDSAVYFCASSQDPRDRENTEAFFGQGTRLTVV.

The table lists this clonotype with a few counts. This chain uses TRBV10-3 with TRBJ1-2, with TRBD1 matching over 7 bases. V lost 2 bases and J lost 5; bases outside the gene matches: 11. CDR3 size: 16 residues. Germline V CDR1 and CDR2: ENHRY, SYGVKD. DNA for the CDR3: TGTGCCATCAGTGAGCCTCAAAACAGGGGTCGGTATGGCTACACCTTC. This sequence encodes CAISEPQNRGRYGYTF.

Details on this clonotype: Relative to the germline gene, one junction end is altered; a read error may explain this. The J gene is TRBJ1-2, the V gene TRBV19; D might be TRBD1 (6 bases). This CDR3 has 14 residues. In germline, CDR1 is LNHDA, CDR2 SQIVND (reference sequence). The CDR3 DNA is TGTGCCAGTAGTATAGGGCAGGGGCTGAACGGCTACCCCTTC. It translates to CASSIGQGLNGYPF. Based on the CDR3 plus reference TRBV19 and TRBJ1-2, the full variable domain is DGGITQSPKYLFRKEGQNVTLSCEQNLNHDAMYWYRQDPGQGLRLIYYSQIVNDFQKGDIAEGYSVSREKKESFPLTVTSAQKNPTAFYLCASSIGQGLNGYPFGSGTRLTVV.

The chain carries TRBV20-1 and TRBJ1-5; D not resolved. The germline V gene has CDR1 DFQATT and CDR2 SNEGSKA (reference sequence). There are 14 residues in the CDR3. Trimming took 3 bases from V and 0 from J, leaving 9 bases between them. CDR3 in amino acids: CSASSQYSNQPQHF. The CDR3 nucleotides read TGCAGTGCTAGTAGTCAGTATAGCAATCAGCCCCAGCATTTT.

This rearrangement joins TRBV2 to TRBJ2-7; D not certain. The CDR3 totals 14 residues. CDR1 SNHLY and CDR2 FYNNEI come from the germline V gene. Trimming removed 3 bases at V and 3 bases at J, with 12 bases between. The CDR3: CASSDGLRIYEQYF. CDR3 DNA sequence: TGTGCCAGCAGTGATGGTCTAAGGATCTACGAGCAGTACTTC.

This clonotype was detected many times. The chain combines TRBV7-2 with TRBJ1-1, with TRBD1 as a possible D gene (5 bases). CDR3 length: 13 amino acids. Germline CDR1 reads SGHTA; CDR2 reads FQGNSA. Trimming removed 5 bases at V and 7 bases at J, with 14 bases between. CDR3 DNA sequence: TGTGCCAGCAGCCTTGGACAAATAGGTGAAGCTTTCTTT. It specifies CASSLGQIGEAFF.

The J gene is TRBJ2-2, the V gene TRBV15; 13 bases match TRBD2. This CDR3 spans 17 amino acids. From germline, CDR1 is LNHNV and CDR2 YYDKDF (reference sequence). V shed 7 bases, J shed 4 bases, and the junction held 9 bases outside the gene matches. The CDR3 region has the DNA TGTGCCACCACTACCGGGACTAGCGGGGAAGGCACCGGGGAGCTGTTTTTT. Its translation is CATTTGTSGEGTGELFF.

This clonotype was seen more than once but under ten times. The V and J genes are TRBV6-1 and TRBJ1-2; 9 positions agree with TRBD1. V trimming: 3 bases; J trimming: 4 bases; junction bases outside the gene matches: 15. The length of the CDR3 is 18 residues. From germline, CDR1 is MNHNS and CDR2 SASEGT. CDR3 sequence: CASSEDAGTGLLVYGYTF. The CDR3 DNA follows: TGTGCCAGCAGTGAGGACGCCGGGACAGGGCTCTTGGTCTATGGCTACACCTTC.

The CDR3 bases are TGCAGTGAAAGAAAAGGGGGAGGGAACACTGAAGCTTTCTTT. It codes for CSERKGGGNTEAFF. V is TRBV20-1 and J is TRBJ1-1, with D possibly being TRBD1 (6 bases). The V gene lost 7 bases and the J gene lost 1 base, with 16 bases spanning the gap. Germline CDR1 is DFQATT and CDR2 is SNEGSKA (reference sequence). This CDR3 is 14 amino acids long.

This clonotype was counted only a few times. The chain has TRBV6-5 and TRBJ2-1, with 10 bases that match TRBD2. The junction had 2 bases not matched to a gene; V was cut back by 5 bases and J by 4 bases. The CDR3 length is 14 residues. Germline V CDR1 and CDR2: MNHEY, SVGAGI. The CDR3 DNA reads TGTGCCAGCAGTACTAGCGGGACATACAATGAGCAGTTCTTC. It translates to CASSTSGTYNEQFF.

This clonotype has just a few counts. Germline and junction disagree at one end, which may indicate a read error. The rearrangement links TRBV28 to TRBJ1-5; 9 bases align to TRBD1. This CDR3 contains 15 residues. CDR1 MDHEN and CDR2 SYDVKM come from the germline V gene. Written as DNA, the CDR3 is TGTGCCAGCAGGCAACCGGGACAGGGCAAGCAGCCCCAGCATTTT. It is translated as CASRQPGQGKQPQHF.

Regarding this clonotype: A junction end diverges from the germline sequence, so it may reflect a read error. CDR3 residues: CDSSLGQTYEQYF. CDR3 nucleotides: TGTGACAGCAGTTTAGGACAGACCTACGAGCAGTACTTC. The chain is built from TRBV28 and TRBJ2-7; D possibly corresponds to TRBD1 (6 bases). CDR3 length equals 13 residues. CDR1 is MDHEN and CDR2 is SYDVKM in the germline V gene.

The chain carries TRBV7-6 and TRBJ2-3, with 12 bases matching TRBD2. CDR3 size: 17 residues. V was clipped by 5 bases and J by 4 bases; unmatched bases: 10. Per germline, CDR1 SGHVS and CDR2 FNYEAQ. Here the CDR3 reads CASSLRTSGTGPDTQYF. The CDR3 DNA reads TGTGCCAGCAGCCTTCGGACTAGCGGGACCGGACCAGATACGCAGTATTTT.

The chain uses TRBV5-6 and TRBJ1-4, with a possible D match to TRBD1 (5 bases). The CDR3 is made up of 16 amino acids. CDR1 SGHDT and CDR2 YYEEEE come from the germline V gene. V lost 0 bases to trimming and J lost 8 bases, with 17 bases between them. DNA for the CDR3: TGTGCCAGCAGCTTGGGTGGCGGCAGGGAAGCGGAAAAACTGTTTTTT. Translated: CASSLGGGREAEKLFF.

This clonotype was picked up many times. The V call is TRBV7-6, the J call TRBJ2-5; 10 positions agree with TRBD2. The germline V gene encodes CDR1 SGHVS and CDR2 FNYEAQ. The CDR3 extends over 15 amino acids. The junction had 9 bases not matched to a gene; V was cut back by 1 base and J by 10 bases. CDR3 amino acids: CASSLDGAGGTDQYF. Here the CDR3 DNA reads TGTGCCAGCAGCTTAGATGGAGCGGGGGGGACGGACCAGTACTTC.

As for this clonotype: This may be a read error, as it is one base from a much larger clone. This sequence joins TRBV7-6 and TRBJ1-5, with D unclear. Germline assignment: CDR1 SGHVS and CDR2 FNYEAQ. Trimming took off 1 base at V and 1 base at J, with 11 bases between the two ends. The CDR3 contains 16 residues. CDR3 loop: CASSLGGRMSNQPQHF. In DNA, the CDR3 is TGTGCCAGCAGCTTAGGGGGTCGGATGAGCAATCAGCCCCAGCATTTT.

V gene TRBV27 combines with J gene TRBJ1-6, with TRBD1 matching over 8 bases. Germline V CDR1 and CDR2: MNHEY, SMNVEV (reference sequence). This CDR3 contains 17 residues. The V and J ends lost 2 bases and 9 bases, in that order; junction bases with no gene match: 12. The CDR3, as DNA: TGTGCCAGCAGTTTAGTTCCCCCACGACAGGGGAGTTCACCCCTCCACTTT. Translation gives CASSLVPPRQGSSPLHF.

With regard to this clonotype: Lacking the conserved final phenylalanine or tryptophan, this CDR3 likely reflects a read error. The V gene is TRBV6-5, the J gene TRBJ2-1; 10 bases are shared with TRBD2. The CDR3 runs 16 residues. Germline V gene data show CDR1 as MNHEY and CDR2 as SVGAGI. The ends lost 6 bases at V and 4 bases at J; junction bases unmatched: 9. The CDR3 reads CASSSLSSGSYNEQFL. The DNA for the CDR3 is TGTGCCAGCAGCTCGCTTTCTAGCGGGAGTTACAATGAGCAGTTCTTA.

This clonotype was seen a handful of times. DNA of the CDR3: TGTGCCAGCAGCAGACCGGGACCGAACTACGAGCAGTACTTC. Translated, it gives CASSRPGPNYEQYF. The chain is built from TRBV5-6 and TRBJ2-7; D is possibly TRBD1 or TRBD2 (5 bases each). The V gene's germline CDR1 is SGHDT and CDR2 YYEEEE. V shed 4 bases and J shed 3 bases, with 14 bases lying between them. This CDR3 is 14 amino acids long. Combining the CDR3 with reference TRBV5-6 and TRBJ2-7 gives the whole variable domain DAGVTQSPTHLIKTRGQQVTLRCSPKSGHDTVSWYQQALGQGPQFIFQYYEEEERQRGNFPDRFSGHQFPNYSSELNVNALLLGDSALYLCASSRPGPNYEQYFGPGTRLTVT.

The rearrangement links TRBV2 to TRBJ1-4; TRBD1 aligns across 9 bases. The J segment lost 1 base and the V segment lost 4 bases, leaving 1 base of the junction unmatched. The CDR3 has 15 residues. The germline CDR1 and CDR2 sequences are SNHLY and FYNNEI. CDR3 region: CASSADRGTNEKLFF. DNA for the CDR3: TGTGCCAGCAGTGCGGACAGGGGAACTAATGAAAAACTGTTTTTT. The complete variable domain, with remaining parts taken from reference TRBV2 and TRBJ1-4, reads EPEVTQTPSHQVTQMGQEVILRCVPISNHLYFYWYRQILGQKVEFLVSFYNNEISEKSEIFDDQFSVERPDGSNFTLKIRSTKLEDSAMYFCASSADRGTNEKLFFGSGTQLSVL.

Note on this clonotype: The junction and the germline gene differ at one end; a read error may be behind it. CDR3 nucleotide sequence: TGTGCCACCAGCCGAGAGGGGGTCATGGCAGGACAGCCCCAGCATTTT. It is translated as CATSREGVMAGQPQHF. The chain has TRBV15 and TRBJ1-5; the D gene is possibly TRBD1 (6 bases). This CDR3 is built from 16 residues. CDR1 is LNHNV and CDR2 is YYDKDF in the germline V gene (reference sequence).